The 29 T cell receptor beta chains below come from one sample, sequenced in a study of blood T cells in healthy people across ages (dated by TCRdb to 2014 to 2015). To prepare the library, 5' RACE was applied. The instrument given in TCRdb is Illumina HiSeq 2500. A second PCR of roughly 6 to 11 cycles was run with a J-beta primer mix and a sample-barcoded 5' primer. TCRdb's own reprocessing of the public reads used fastp at Q25 and MiXCR and kept productive beta chains. Each CDR3 protein appears once, grouped with its most common genes and DNA. The sample table records 900,000 to 950,000 distinct CDR3 sequences; 25% to 30% of these occur just once. Of the sample, about 10% is held by the ten largest clones. This sample also appeared in a second study, on T cells of mothers and their children.

Sample: blood. All receptors derive from a woman aged 40-49 years in good health.

J is TRBJ1-6 and V is TRBV6-1; D unresolved. V was trimmed by 4 bases and J by 7 bases, leaving 8 bases between them. The CDR3 runs 13 residues. Germline CDR1 and CDR2: MNHNS and SASEGT. CDR3 sequence: CASSAVGNSPLHF. In DNA form, the CDR3 reads TGTGCCAGCAGTGCCGTAGGAAATTCACCCCTCCACTTT.

This clonotype was counted at least ten times. The chain joins TRBV9 to TRBJ2-3; D not resolved. The CDR3 has 12 residues. Germline V gene sequence: CDR1 SGDLS, CDR2 YYNGEE. The ends were cut back, 4 bases at V and 1 base at J, with 4 bases in the middle. DNA of the CDR3: TGTGCCAGCAGCACGCGCACAGATACGCAGTATTTT. This gives the protein CASSTRTDTQYF.

In this sample, this clonotype turned up a few times. V gene TRBV29-1 combines with J gene TRBJ1-2; TRBD1 matches at 9 bases. Losses at the gene ends were 4 bases for V and 4 bases for J; bases not matched to a gene: 16. This CDR3 has 17 residues. Germline CDR1 and CDR2: SQVTM and ANQGSEA. The CDR3 bases are TGCAGCGTTGTGGGGAACGTCCCGGGACAGGGAAGCTATGGCTACACCTTC. Its translation is CSVVGNVPGQGSYGYTF.

This clonotype has only a few counts. The chain is built from TRBV20-1 and TRBJ1-4; D remains unclear. The CDR3 has 11 amino acids. With 3 bases removed from V and 6 bases from J, the gap between germline ends came to 5 bases. CDR1 and CDR2 from the germline V gene are DFQATT and SNEGSKA (reference sequence). CDR3 amino acids: CSARKDEKLFF. CDR3 DNA: TGCAGTGCTAGGAAGGATGAAAAACTGTTTTTT.

Many counts were recorded for this clonotype. This chain links TRBV11-2 with TRBJ2-1; D gene ambiguous. This CDR3 is built from 14 residues. CDR1 and CDR2 (germline): SGHAT, FQNNGV. Trimming left V 4 bases short and J 1 base short, with 8 bases between. The CDR3 region has the DNA TGTGCCAGCAGCTCCTGGTTGTCCTACAATGAGCAGTTCTTC. Its protein is CASSSWLSYNEQFF.

The sample holds many counts of this clonotype. The chain joins TRBV5-1 to TRBJ2-5; 7 nucleotides align to TRBD1. V shed 4 bases, J shed 0 bases, and the junction held 6 bases outside the gene matches. The CDR3 spans 15 residues. Per germline, CDR1 SGHRS and CDR2 YFSETQ. This CDR3 is CASSQGQAYQETQYF. In nucleotides, the CDR3 is TGCGCCAGCAGCCAAGGACAGGCCTACCAAGAGACCCAGTACTTC.

This clonotype was seen more than once but under ten times. This rearrangement joins TRBV30 to TRBJ2-2; the D is unclear. Germline V gene sequence: CDR1 GTSNPN, CDR2 SVGIG (reference sequence). V lost 1 base to trimming and J lost 0 bases, with 12 bases between them. The CDR3 runs 16 residues. The CDR3 region is CAWSGPGNTNTGELFF. DNA of the CDR3: TGTGCCTGGAGTGGTCCGGGCAATACGAACACCGGGGAGCTGTTTTTT.

The chain is built from TRBV28 and TRBJ1-3; D may be TRBD1 (6 bases). Trimming stripped 2 bases from V and 0 bases from J, with 14 bases between. Germline V gives CDR1 MDHEN, CDR2 SYDVKM. The CDR3 extends over 17 amino acids. CDR3 region: CASSLGGRINSGNTIYF. In nucleotides, the CDR3 is TGTGCCAGCAGTTTAGGGGGCAGGATTAACTCTGGAAACACCATATATTTT.

The CDR3 region has the DNA TGTGCCAGCAGCCAAGAAACTTACAATGAGCAGTTCTTC. Its protein is CASSQETYNEQFF. The chain joins TRBV3-1 to TRBJ2-1, with D unclear. Germline CDR1 reads LGHDT; CDR2 reads YNNKEL (reference sequence). The CDR3 extends over 13 amino acids. V lost 0 bases and J 4 bases, leaving 4 bases between the germline ends.

V is TRBV20-1 and J is TRBJ1-5; no definite D call. Germline values: CDR1 DFQATT, CDR2 SNEGSKA (reference sequence). The V end lost 2 bases, the J end lost 0 bases, and 14 bases lay between the germline ends. This CDR3 has 16 amino acids. Here the CDR3 DNA reads TGCAGTGCTAGAACGACGGGAAGCTATAGCAATCAGCCCCAGCATTTT. This encodes CSARTTGSYSNQPQHF.

This clonotype was seen only a few times. The J gene is TRBJ2-2, the V gene TRBV5-1, with 7 positions matching TRBD1. The CDR3 length is 15 residues. Looked up from germline, CDR1 is SGHRS and CDR2 is YFSETQ. V lost 4 bases and J lost 8; bases outside the gene matches: 11. CDR3 sequence: CASSRDSPLPGELFF. The CDR3 region has the DNA TGCGCCAGCAGCCGGGACAGCCCCCTCCCTGGGGAGCTGTTTTTT.

This clonotype was found a few times. The CDR3 DNA is TGCAGTGCTTACGGGGGGGATTCCTTCTACAATGAGCAGTTCTTC. This encodes CSAYGGDSFYNEQFF. V gene TRBV20-1 combines with J gene TRBJ2-1; 8 bases agree with TRBD2. Germline CDR1 reads DFQATT; CDR2 reads SNEGSKA (reference sequence). V shed 5 bases and J 3 bases; nucleotides not matched to a gene: 9. This CDR3 spans 15 amino acids.

This chain links TRBV20-1 with TRBJ1-2; no firm D call. This CDR3 spans 11 amino acids. Trimming took off 6 bases at V and 2 bases at J, with 7 bases between the two ends. The V gene's germline CDR1 is DFQATT and CDR2 SNEGSKA (reference sequence). In nucleotides, the CDR3 is TGCAGTGCCAAGAACAACTATGGCTACACCTTC. It is translated as CSAKNNYGYTF.

The V gene is TRBV7-3, the J gene TRBJ2-7; the D gene could be TRBD1 or TRBD2 (5 bases each). V gave up 3 bases and J gave up 7 bases, with 13 bases separating them. The CDR3 is 13 residues long. Germline V CDR1 and CDR2: SGHTA, FQGTGA. In DNA form, the CDR3 reads TGTGCCAGCAGCTTTTCCAGGGACGGTGAGCAGTACTTC. As protein: CASSFSRDGEQYF.

The CDR3 bases are TGTGCCAGCAGTGATAGGACAGGAAATCAGCCCCAGCATTTT. This encodes CASSDRTGNQPQHF. The chain is built from TRBV2 and TRBJ1-5, with 7 bases matching TRBD1. This CDR3 has 14 amino acids. CDR1 is SNHLY and CDR2 is FYNNEI in the germline V gene. Trimming at V came to 3 bases and at J to 4 bases, leaving 3 bases not matched to a gene.

This clonotype has a count of ten or more. The chain has TRBV7-3 and TRBJ2-1; possibly TRBD1 for D (5 bases). This CDR3 region has 14 residues. From germline, CDR1 is SGHTA and CDR2 FQGTGA. Between the trimmed V and J ends, which lost 5 bases and 4 bases, there was a span of 12 bases. Written as DNA, the CDR3 is TGTGCCAGCAGCCCCCTGCAGGGTTACAATGAGCAGTTCTTC. Translated, it gives CASSPLQGYNEQFF. Looking up the rest from reference TRBV7-3 and TRBJ2-1 gives the full variable domain: GAGVSQTPSNKVTEKGKYVELRCDPISGHTALYWYRQSLGQGPEFLIYFQGTGAADDSGLPNDRFFAVRPEGSVSTLKIQRTERGDSAVYLCASSPLQGYNEQFFGPGTRLTVL.

This clonotype has a count of ten or more. This chain joins TRBV4-3 and TRBJ1-2, with TRBD1 matching 9 bases. The V and J ends lost 1 base and 7 bases, in that order; junction bases with no gene match: 7. Germline V gene sequence: CDR1 LGHNA, CDR2 YSLEER. CDR3 length: 15 residues. The CDR3 region has the DNA TGCGCCAGCAGCCAAGTGGGTACAGGGGGCGGTGGCTACACCTTC. Translation gives CASSQVGTGGGGYTF.

This clonotype was counted only a few times. This rearrangement joins TRBV14 to TRBJ2-1; tentatively, D is TRBD1 (5 bases). There are 17 residues in the CDR3. Trimming left V 0 bases short and J 10 bases short, with 22 bases between. The germline gives CDR1 SGHDN, CDR2 FVKESK. Here the CDR3 DNA reads TGTGCCAGCAGCCAAGATCATACGACTGGGCTACCAGGGGAGCAGTTCTTC. Encoded protein: CASSQDHTTGLPGEQFF.

This rearrangement joins TRBV10-3 to TRBJ2-7; D possibly corresponds to TRBD2 (6 bases). With 4 bases removed from V and 0 bases from J, the gap between germline ends came to 16 bases. The CDR3 covers 16 residues. Germline V gene data show CDR1 as ENHRY and CDR2 as SYGVKD. The CDR3 sequence: CAISGIASSVSYEQYF. The CDR3 DNA reads TGTGCCATCAGTGGAATAGCTTCTAGCGTCTCCTACGAGCAGTACTTC.

This clonotype showed up just a few times. The rearrangement links TRBV12-3 or TRBV12-4 to TRBJ2-1; 9 positions match TRBD2. The CDR3 runs to 18 residues. With V trimmed by 7 bases and J by 0 bases, 13 bases remained unmatched. The CDR3 region has the DNA TGTGCCAGCATCCCGGGACTAGCAGGGTTGAGCTCCTACAATGAGCAGTTCTTC. It yields the protein CASIPGLAGLSSYNEQFF.

The sample holds a few counts of this clonotype. The genes are TRBV29-1 and TRBJ1-5; tentative D call: TRBD1 (6 bases). The CDR3 extends over 15 amino acids. The V end was cut by 0 bases, the J end by 0 bases, with 9 bases between. Per germline, CDR1 SQVTM and CDR2 ANQGSEA. CDR3 sequence: CSVEDPGDSNQPQHF. The CDR3 DNA follows: TGCAGCGTTGAAGATCCAGGGGATAGCAATCAGCCCCAGCATTTT.

The rearrangement uses TRBV30 and TRBJ2-7; perhaps TRBD1 as D (6 bases). Trimming shortened V by 4 bases and J by 3 bases, and 16 bases separated the two germline ends. This CDR3 has 14 amino acids. Germline V CDR1 and CDR2: GTSNPN, SVGIG (reference sequence). Here the CDR3 reads CAWNDLTGNYEQYF. CDR3 nucleotides: TGTGCCTGGAACGACCTCACAGGGAACTACGAGCAGTACTTC.

The chain has TRBV9 and TRBJ1-6; TRBD1 might be the D (5 bases). The ends were cut back, 3 bases at V and 4 bases at J, with 8 bases in the middle. Looked up from germline, CDR1 is SGDLS and CDR2 is YYNGEE. CDR3 size: 14 residues. The chain's CDR3 is CASSERQYNSPLHF. CDR3 nucleotide sequence: TGTGCCAGCAGCGAAAGACAGTATAATTCACCCCTCCACTTT.

This clonotype was seen a handful of times. The gene calls are TRBV30 and TRBJ2-1; D is unclear. Germline CDR1 is GTSNPN and CDR2 is SVGIG (reference sequence). The germline V and J ends were trimmed by 3 bases and 9 bases, with 9 bases remaining between them. CDR3 size: 11 residues. CDR3 in DNA: TGTGCCTGGAGACATGGGCGTGAGCAGTTCTTC. Translated, it gives CAWRHGREQFF.

The rearrangement uses TRBV20-1 and TRBJ2-7; TRBD2 matches 7 bases. Germline V gives CDR1 DFQATT, CDR2 SNEGSKA (reference sequence). V was clipped by 2 bases and J by 3 bases; unmatched bases: 4. This CDR3 has 13 residues. The DNA of the CDR3 is TGCAGTGCTAGATGGGGGGAGGGCTACGAGCAGTACTTC. It translates to CSARWGEGYEQYF.

The chain joins TRBV7-2 to TRBJ2-1, with 7 bases aligning to TRBD1. The germline V gene encodes CDR1 SGHTA and CDR2 FQGNSA. The junction had 5 bases not matched to a gene; V was cut back by 1 base and J by 14 bases. The CDR3 extends over 12 amino acids. CDR3 sequence (DNA): TGTGCCAGCAGCTTAGAGGTGGGGACAGAGTTCTTC. It codes for CASSLEVGTEFF.

The V gene is TRBV2, the J gene TRBJ1-5; unclear D gene. V was trimmed by 5 bases and J by 8 bases, leaving 7 bases between them. The CDR3 runs to 11 residues. Germline V CDR1 and CDR2: SNHLY, FYNNEI. DNA for the CDR3: TGTGCCAGCAGTCTAAGCAAGCCCCAGCATTTT. Its protein product is CASSLSKPQHF.

This clonotype appeared a few times. The V call is TRBV6-6, the J call TRBJ2-1; 8 positions match TRBD1. This CDR3 has 14 residues. Germline lookup yields CDR1 MNHNY and CDR2 SVGAGI (reference sequence). With 5 bases clipped from V and 6 bases from J, the junction kept 6 bases outside the gene matches. CDR3 residues: CASSNQDRGNEQFF. The CDR3 coding sequence is TGTGCCAGCAGTAACCAAGACAGGGGCAATGAGCAGTTCTTC.

About this clonotype itself: A much larger clone is a single base away; this may be a read error. This sequence joins TRBV11-2 and TRBJ2-5; D is possibly TRBD2 (6 bases). This CDR3 has 16 residues. CDR1 and CDR2 from the germline V gene are SGHAT and FQNNGV. V lost 5 bases, J lost 10 bases, and 26 bases lay in between. Written as DNA, the CDR3 is TGTGCCAGCAGCACCATGACAAAGGCGGGGTTCAGCCTCCAGTACTTC. This gives the protein CASSTMTKAGFSLQYF. Full variable domain (outside the CDR3, taken from reference TRBV11-2 and TRBJ2-5): EAGVAQSPRYKIIEKRQSVAFWCNPISGHATLYWYQQILGQGPKLLIQFQNNGVVDDSQLPKDRFSAERLKGVDSTLKIQPAKLEDSAVYLCASSTMTKAGFSLQYFGPGTRLLVL.